A selection of T cell receptor beta chains follows, all from one sample in a study of somatic mutations in cytotoxic T cells in rheumatoid arthritis. Clones were sequenced by immunoSEQ multiplex PCR, and TCRdb holds only the in-frame ones, with some missing. The profile covers approximately 18,000 clones, with over 70% appearing a single time and under 5.5% taken by the ten largest. The material sequenced was CD8+ T cells sorted from blood. These receptors came from a man aged 60 to 69 in good health. Both conserved end residues are part of each CDR3. Each record gives: V gene, D gene, J gene, clone size, CDR3 DNA, CDR3 protein. A D gene is named only where the DNA matches it firmly. Clone size is stated in some rows and not others, as once, few, many or a class when expanded.

TRBV5-6,NA,TRBJ2-7,NA,TGTGCCAGCAGCCACACCTCCTACGAGCAGTACTTC,CASSHTSYEQYF
TRBV5-6,NA,TRBJ1-2,NA,TGTGCCAGCAGCTTGACAGGACATCTCTATGGCTACACCTTC,CASSLTGHLYGYTF
TRBV9,TRBD1,TRBJ2-7,NA,TGTGCCAGCAGCGACGCCGAGGACAGGGGCACCTACGAGCAGTACTTC,CASSDAEDRGTYEQYF
TRBV7-3,TRBD2,TRBJ2-7,NA,TGTGCCAGCAGCCCGACCGGGACTAGCGACGAGCAGTACTTC,CASSPTGTSDEQYF
TRBV4-3,NA,TRBJ1-1,few,TGCGCCAGCAGCCTAAGCAGGGTCACTGAAGCTTTCTTT,CASSLSRVTEAFF
TRBV4-3,NA,TRBJ1-1,once,TGCGCCAGCAGCCAACATGGGGGCCGAGGCGCTGAAGCTTTCTTT,CASSQHGGRGAEAFF
TRBV6-1,NA,TRBJ2-1,NA,TGTGCCAGCAGTGGGGTAGCGGACTACAATGAGCAGTTCTTC,CASSGVADYNEQFF
TRBV7-9,TRBD1,TRBJ2-7,NA,TGTGCCAGCAGCTCGCCGGACAGGGGACCCTACGAGCAGTACTTC,CASSSPDRGPYEQYF
TRBV4-2,TRBD2,TRBJ2-1,NA,TGTGCCAGCAGCCAAGATGCGGCGGGGGGACCCTACAATGAGCAGTTCTTC,CASSQDAAGGPYNEQFF
TRBV2,TRBD2,TRBJ2-3,medium-sized,TGTGCCAGCTTGGCACTAGCGGGGAAAGATACGCAGTATTTT,CASLALAGKDTQYF
TRBV5-1,TRBD1,TRBJ2-7,NA,TGCGCCAGCAGCTGGGGACAGGCCTACGAGCAGTACTTC,CASSWGQAYEQYF
TRBV9,TRBD2,TRBJ2-1,NA,TGTGCCAGCAGCGCAACTAGCGGGAGTGGTAATGAGCAGTTCTTC,CASSATSGSGNEQFF
TRBV7-9,NA,TRBJ1-4,NA,TGTGCCAGCAGCGCGGACAATCTCGGGGAAAAACTGTTTTTT,CASSADNLGEKLFF
TRBV6-1,NA,TRBJ2-7,NA,TGTGCCAGCAGTGAAAACAACGAGCAGTACTTC,CASSENNEQYF
TRBV15,NA,TRBJ2-1,NA,TGTGCCACCAGCAGAGATGTAGTTAGCGGCCCGGCCAATGAGCAGTTCTTC,CATSRDVVSGPANEQFF
TRBV6-1,NA,TRBJ1-3,NA,TGTGCCAGCAGGACCTCGGCGACTTCTGGAAACACCATATATTTT,CASRTSATSGNTIYF
TRBV7-6,NA,TRBJ2-7,NA,TGTGCCAGCAGCTTAGCTCGGGACTACGAGCAGTACTTC,CASSLARDYEQYF
TRBV5-1,TRBD1,TRBJ2-2,few,TGCGCCAGCAGCCGTAATTCCAGGGGGACGAACACCGGGGAGCTGTTTTTT,CASSRNSRGTNTGELFF
TRBV6-1,NA,TRBJ1-6,NA,TGTGCCAGCACTCTAGTTAACCCGAATTCACCCCTCCACTTT,CASTLVNPNSPLHF
TRBV11-2,NA,TRBJ1-5,NA,TGTGCCAGCAGCTCAGGTGGCGGGGAGCCCCAGCATTTT,CASSSGGGEPQHF
TRBV6-6,NA,TRBJ2-3,NA,TGTGCCAGCAGACAGACTAGACCCGACACAGATACGCAGTATTTT,CASRQTRPDTDTQYF
TRBV6-5,TRBD1,TRBJ1-5,few,TGTGCCAGCGAGGTAGGACAGGGGGCCGAACAGCCCCAGCATTTT,CASEVGQGAEQPQHF
TRBV2,TRBD1,TRBJ1-5,NA,TGTGCCAGCAGCACCGGGACAGGGGTACTCGGGCAGCCCCAGCATTTT,CASSTGTGVLGQPQHF
TRBV10-3,TRBD1,TRBJ2-7,once,TGTGCCATCAGCCGGGACAGGGGCCACGAGCAGTACTTC,CAISRDRGHEQYF
TRBV4-3,TRBD1,TRBJ1-3,few,TGCGCCAGCAGCGACGGCAGGGGGCTGTCTGGAAACACCATATATTTT,CASSDGRGLSGNTIYF
TRBV30,TRBD1,TRBJ2-7,few,TGTGCCTGGGCCGGGACAGGGGGGTCTTACGAGCAGTACTTC,CAWAGTGGSYEQYF
TRBV19,NA,TRBJ1-3,NA,TGTGCCAGTAGTATGTCGAGCTCTGGAAACACCATATATTTT,CASSMSSSGNTIYF
TRBV6-5,TRBD1,TRBJ2-7,NA,TGTGCCAGCAGTAACCCCGGGACAGGTTACTACGAGCAGTACTTC,CASSNPGTGYYEQYF
TRBV7-6,TRBD2,TRBJ2-1,once,TGTGCCAGCAGCTTGGTCCTAGCGGGGCACAATGAGCAGTTCTTC,CASSLVLAGHNEQFF
TRBV5-1,NA,TRBJ1-5,NA,TGCGCCAGCAGCCCGCTCCCAGGAAATCAGCCCCAGCATTTT,CASSPLPGNQPQHF
TRBV19,NA,TRBJ2-7,NA,TGTGCCAGTAGTATCAGGACAGCCTACGAGCAGTACTTC,CASSIRTAYEQYF
TRBV4-1,TRBD1,TRBJ2-1,NA,TGCGCCAGCAGCAAGACAGGGGGCAATGAGCAGTTCTTC,CASSKTGGNEQFF
TRBV6-5,NA,TRBJ2-7,NA,TGTGCCAGCAGTTACTCAGAACAGGACGAGCAGTACTTC,CASSYSEQDEQYF
TRBV6-5,TRBD2,TRBJ2-7,NA,TGTGCCAGCAGTTACGGGACTAGCGGGACCTACGAGCAGTACTTC,CASSYGTSGTYEQYF
TRBV14,NA,TRBJ1-2,NA,TGTGCCAGCAGCCAAGCCGGGACTATCCTTAACTATGGCTACACCTTC,CASSQAGTILNYGYTF
TRBV6-6,NA,TRBJ2-7,once,TGTGCCAGCAGTCCTCGGACTTTCTACGAGCAGTACTTC,CASSPRTFYEQYF
TRBV29-1,NA,TRBJ2-5,few,TGCAGCGTACAGGGTTACCAAGAGACCCAGTACTTC,CSVQGYQETQYF
TRBV4-1,NA,TRBJ2-7,once,TGCGCCAGCAGCCAAGAAGGACGGGATTCCTACGAGCAGTACTTC,CASSQEGRDSYEQYF
TRBV11-2,NA,TRBJ1-4,NA,TGTGCCAGCAGCTTAACCCCTAAGGGGTTTAATGAAAAACTGTTTTTT,CASSLTPKGFNEKLFF
TRBV9,TRBD1,TRBJ2-1,NA,TGTGCCAGCAGCCCTTATCTCGGACAGGGGGCCAACAATGAGCAGTTCTTC,CASSPYLGQGANNEQFF
TRBV5-1,NA,TRBJ2-7,NA,TGCGCCAGCAGCTTGGAATCGGGGGGCATCTACGAGCAGTACTTC,CASSLESGGIYEQYF
TRBV7-3,NA,TRBJ2-1,NA,TGTGCCAGCAGCCCCGAGGTAGCGTACTCCACCTACAATGAGCAGTTCTTC,CASSPEVAYSTYNEQFF
TRBV13,TRBD2,TRBJ2-5,NA,TGTGCCAGCAGCCTCGTCGGGGGGAGGGCCAAGACCCAGTACTTC,CASSLVGGRAKTQYF
TRBV5-6,NA,TRBJ2-7,NA,TGTGCCAGCAGCTCTGCCGGGAGCCCCCACGAGCAGTACTTC,CASSSAGSPHEQYF
TRBV6-5,TRBD1,TRBJ2-7,NA,TGTGCCAGCAGTCCTTGGACAGGGGGCATCTACGAGCAGTACTTC,CASSPWTGGIYEQYF
TRBV27,TRBD2,TRBJ2-1,NA,TGTGCCAGCAGTAAGCGGGAGGGAATTAGCTCCTACAATGAGCAGTTCTTC,CASSKREGISSYNEQFF
TRBV27,TRBD1,TRBJ2-7,NA,TGTGCCAGCAGTTCGACAGGGAATATGTACGAGCAGTACTTC,CASSSTGNMYEQYF
TRBV5-1,TRBD1,TRBJ2-7,NA,TGCGCCAGCTCATATGGACAGGTACGCGAGCAGTACTTC,CASSYGQVREQYF
TRBV29-1,NA,TRBJ1-2,NA,TGCAGCGTGGACAGATATGGCTACACCTTC,CSVDRYGYTF
TRBV29-1,NA,TRBJ1-5,NA,TGCAGCGTTGAAGAGGGGGGGGGCGGCAATCAGCCCCAGCATTTT,CSVEEGGGGNQPQHF
TRBV19,TRBD1,TRBJ1-1,few,TGTGCCAGTAGTGCAGGACAGGGAGGGAACACTGAAGCTTTCTTT,CASSAGQGGNTEAFF
TRBV9,TRBD2,TRBJ2-1,NA,TGTGCCAGCAGCACCCTAGCGGGGGGGCAGTACAATGAGCAGTTCTTC,CASSTLAGGQYNEQFF
TRBV19,TRBD1,TRBJ2-7,NA,TGTGCCAGTAGTACAACAGGGGGCCCCTCCTACGAGCAGTACTTC,CASSTTGGPSYEQYF
TRBV15,NA,TRBJ1-5,few,TGTGCCACCAGCTCCCAAAGGGGAATCCATCAGCCCCAGCATTTT,CATSSQRGIHQPQHF
TRBV2,NA,TRBJ2-7,NA,TGTGCCAGCCAGAGGGAGAGGTGGAGCGAGCAGTACTTC,CASQRERWSEQYF
TRBV4-3,TRBD2,TRBJ2-3,NA,TGCGCCAGCAGCCAGAATGTCGGGAGGGTCACAGATACGCAGTATTTT,CASSQNVGRVTDTQYF
TRBV18,TRBD1,TRBJ2-7,NA,TGTGCCAGCTCACGACAGGGGAGAGGGTACGAGCAGTACTTC,CASSRQGRGYEQYF
TRBV19,NA,TRBJ2-7,NA,TGTGCCAGTAGTAACTATGGAGAACCCAACGAGCAGTACTTC,CASSNYGEPNEQYF
TRBV9,NA,TRBJ2-2,few,TGTGCCAGCAGCGTAGGGCCAGTCACCGGGGAGCTGTTTTTT,CASSVGPVTGELFF